The 26 T cell receptor beta chains presented below share a single source sample, sequenced in a study of CD8+CD57+ T cells in acquired aplastic anemia (dated by TCRdb to 2017 to 2018). The sequencer listed for this sample is Illumina HiSeq 2000. TCR beta VDJ combination and CDR3 sequence profiling used genomic DNA as the template. Using fastp trimming at Q25 and MiXCR clonotype assembly, TCRdb reanalyzed the public sequencing data and kept in-frame beta chains. Each entry is one CDR3 protein sequence, shown with its most common DNA and genes. The sample table lists just over 400,000 distinct CDR3 sequences, approximately 70% of them with a count of one. The biggest ten clones account for less than 4% of the sample. The sequenced material came from sorted CD4+, CD8+, or CD8+CD57+ T cells (not recorded which) from PBMCs. The source of these receptors is a human donor in good health, serving as a control.

Remarks on this clonotype: One end of the junction is discordant with germline, which a read error may explain. The chain employs TRBV5-1 and TRBJ1-2; D is ambiguous. Germline V gives CDR1 SGHRS, CDR2 YFSETQ. The CDR3 is made up of 16 amino acids. The CDR3 loop is CASSLAHKQTHYGYTF. In nucleotides, the CDR3 is TGTGCCAGCAGCTTAGCGCACAAGCAGACACACTATGGCTACACCTTC. The whole variable domain, filled in from reference TRBV5-1 and TRBJ1-2, reads KAGVTQTPRYLIKTRGQQVTLSCSPISGHRSVSWYQQTPGQGLQFLFEYFSETQRNKGNFPGRFSGRQFSNSRSEMNVSTLELGDSALYLCASSLAHKQTHYGYTFGSGTRLTVV.

With regard to this clonotype: One end of the junction is discordant with germline, which a read error may explain. The chain joins TRBV7-2 to TRBJ2-1; tentatively, D is TRBD2 (5 bases). The CDR3 runs 15 residues. The germline V gene has CDR1 SGHTA and CDR2 FQGNSA. The CDR3 region is CASRMSGGAYNEQLF. CDR3 sequence (DNA): TGCGCCAGCAGGATGTCCGGAGGTGCCTACAATGAGCAGCTCTTC.

The chain carries TRBV7-4 and TRBJ2-3; 10 bases are a match to TRBD2. CDR3 length: 17 amino acids. V trimming: 1 base; J trimming: 5 bases; junction bases outside the gene matches: 9. CDR1 and CDR2 (germline): SGHVT, SQSDAQ. CDR3 DNA sequence: TGTGCCAGCAGCTTAGGTACCAGCGGGGGGGCTGTAGATACGCAGTATTTT. It translates to CASSLGTSGGAVDTQYF.

This clonotype was observed many times. The chain combines TRBV7-2 with TRBJ1-1; D is uncertain. V was cut by 5 bases and J by 4 bases, with 11 bases left in between. The length of the CDR3 is 13 residues. Germline lookup yields CDR1 SGHTA and CDR2 FQGNSA. This CDR3 is CASSTSGVTEAFF. The CDR3 nucleotides read TGTGCCAGCAGCACTAGTGGGGTCACTGAAGCTTTCTTT.

About this clonotype: The junction departs from the called germline gene at one end, perhaps through a read error. The V call is TRBV9, the J call TRBJ2-7; TRBD1 matches 8 bases. This CDR3 is 14 amino acids long. CDR1 and CDR2 from the germline V gene are SGDLS and YYNGEE. The CDR3 loop is CASSYGRTGYDENF. The DNA for the CDR3 is TGTGCCAGCAGTTACGGGCGGACAGGGTACGATGAAAACTTC.

The chain employs TRBV2 and TRBJ1-6; 7 positions match TRBD1. CDR1 is SNHLY, CDR2 FYNNEI, per germline. With 6 bases clipped from V and 13 bases from J, the junction kept 12 bases outside the gene matches. CDR3 length: 14 amino acids. CDR3 in DNA: TGTGCCAGCAGCGACCAGGGGGTGCGTTCTCCCCTCCACTTT. Amino acids: CASSDQGVRSPLHF.

About this clonotype itself: This is likely a read error, given that the CDR3 carries no conserved phenylalanine or tryptophan at its end. No DNA is shown, since the ends of the CDR3 on it are uncertain; the CDR3 is the one TCRdb lists. The chain joins TRBV7-2 to TRBJ1-5. With termini counted, the CDR3 has 13 amino acids. Germline values: CDR1 SGHTA, CDR2 FQGNSA. CDR3 amino acids: CASSAQGGQPPQH.

This clonotype was observed a few times. The chain is built from TRBV18 and TRBJ2-5; 7 bases fit TRBD1. The germline V gene encodes CDR1 KGHSH and CDR2 LQKENI. CDR3 length: 14 residues. J gave up 5 bases and V 3 bases, and 6 bases lay outside the gene matches. The CDR3 protein is CASSPQGVYETQYF. The CDR3 region has the DNA TGTGCCAGCTCACCGCAGGGGGTGTATGAGACCCAGTACTTC.

The rearrangement joins TRBV5-1 to TRBJ2-6, with TRBD1 as a possible D gene (6 bases). The CDR3 is 15 residues long. Germline V gene data show CDR1 as SGHRS and CDR2 as YFSETQ. V lost 3 bases and J 2 bases, leaving 9 bases between the germline ends. Here the CDR3 DNA reads TGCGCCAGCAGCTCAACAGGGACTGGGGCCAACGTCCTGACTTTC. Translation gives CASSSTGTGANVLTF.

At least ten counts were recorded for this clonotype. The chain links TRBV12-5 to TRBJ1-6, with a weak D call TRBD1 (6 bases). Trimming left V 7 bases short and J 0 bases short, with 13 bases between. The germline gives CDR1 LGHNT, CDR2 FRNRAP. The CDR3 length is 16 residues. The DNA of the CDR3 is TGTGCTAGTGCCTACGGGGGGGCCTCCTATAATTCACCCCTCCACTTT. It encodes CASAYGGASYNSPLHF.

The CDR3 DNA is TGTGCCACCAGCAGAGAAAGGGGCAATTTTGAGCAGTACTTC. This codes for CATSRERGNFEQYF. The chain combines TRBV15 with TRBJ2-7, with a tentative D call TRBD1 (5 bases). CDR1 is LNHNV, CDR2 YYDKDF, per germline (reference sequence). The CDR3 loop spans 14 amino acids. V was clipped by 0 bases and J by 7 bases, with 13 bases between them.

This clonotype was observed many times. This chain connects TRBV6-5 to TRBJ1-3, with 7 bases identical to TRBD1. V shed 3 bases, J shed 7 bases, and the junction held 6 bases outside the gene matches. Looked up from germline, CDR1 is MNHEY and CDR2 is SVGAGI. The CDR3 is made up of 14 amino acids. The CDR3 sequence is CASSYGKGANTIYF. Here the CDR3 DNA reads TGTGCCAGCAGTTATGGGAAGGGGGCGAACACCATATATTTT.

Details on this clonotype: The germline gene is not matched at one end of the junction; a read error may be the cause. The CDR3 loop is CATSQGNVNGYTF. The CDR3 DNA sequence: TGTGCCACCAGCCAAGGGAACGTGAATGGCTACACCTTC. This chain joins TRBV5-5 and TRBJ1-2; the D is unclear. From germline, CDR1 is SGHKS and CDR2 YYEKEE (reference sequence). The CDR3 consists of 13 residues.

This clonotype has ten or more counts. The gene calls are TRBV30 and TRBJ1-6; D not resolved. Germline-derived CDR1 and CDR2 are GTSNPN and SVGIG (reference sequence). The CDR3 extends over 15 amino acids. With 2 bases removed from V and 8 bases from J, the gap between germline ends came to 16 bases. CDR3 DNA sequence: TGTGCCTGGAGTCCCACAAACGGGCTCGATTCACCCCTCCACTTT. Residues: CAWSPTNGLDSPLHF.

This sequence joins TRBV25-1 and TRBJ1-3, with 7 bases lining up with TRBD1. The trim removed 8 bases at V and 0 bases at J, leaving 4 bases unmatched. The CDR3 has 14 residues. Germline CDR1 MGHDK, CDR2 SYGVNS. The CDR3 reads CASSGQFSGNTIYF. In nucleotides, the CDR3 is TGTGCCAGCTCGGGACAGTTCTCTGGAAACACCATATATTTT.

V is TRBV20-1 and J is TRBJ2-3, with D tentatively TRBD2 (5 bases). CDR1 is DFQATT, CDR2 SNEGSKA, per germline (reference sequence). This CDR3 is 13 amino acids long. Trimming cost V 4 bases and J 10 bases, with 18 bases left between them. The CDR3 spells CSAMGIGELSQYF. The CDR3 nucleotides read TGCAGTGCTATGGGTATCGGGGAGCTGTCGCAGTATTTT.

To note about this clonotype: One end of the junction does not line up with germline, which may come from a read error. J is TRBJ2-7 and V is TRBV7-6, with D tentatively TRBD1 or TRBD2 (5 bases each). CDR3 size: 14 residues. Per germline, CDR1 SGHVS and CDR2 FNYEAQ. CDR3 protein: CASSPRDGENTEAF. The CDR3, as DNA: TGTGCCAGCAGCCCACGGGACGGGGAAAACACTGAAGCTTTC.

This clonotype appeared a single time. The conserved final phenylalanine or tryptophan is absent from the CDR3, which likely points to a read error. This chain uses TRBV7-4 with TRBJ1-2; D is undetermined. The V gene's germline CDR1 is SGHVT and CDR2 SQSDAQ. There are 13 residues in the CDR3. Between the trimmed V and J ends, which lost 6 bases and 9 bases, there was a span of 17 bases. The CDR3 region has the DNA TGTGCCAGCAGGTTGCCCCAATCTATTAGCTACACCAGC. As protein: CASRLPQSISYTS.

The genes are TRBV9 and TRBJ2-3; D gene ambiguous. Trimming left V 2 bases short and J 9 bases short, with 13 bases between. This CDR3 is 13 amino acids long. Germline V lookup: CDR1 SGDLS, CDR2 YYNGEE. CDR3 amino acids: CASSVAVTRTQYF. The CDR3 nucleotides read TGTGCCAGCAGCGTGGCGGTCACGAGAACGCAGTATTTT.

This clonotype was observed once. This chain joins TRBV12-3 or TRBV12-4 and TRBJ1-5, with 10 positions matching TRBD1. Unmatched junction bases numbered 5, after V lost 2 bases and J lost 7 bases. The CDR3 sequence is 15 residues long. In DNA, the CDR3 is TGTGCCAGCAGTTTAACTGGGACAGGGGACCAGCCCCAGCATTTT. It specifies CASSLTGTGDQPQHF.

In regard to this clonotype: A read error may produce the germline difference seen at one junction end. V and J are TRBV7-6 and TRBJ1-3; D not certain. This CDR3 is 14 amino acids long. Germline loops: CDR1 SGHVS, CDR2 FNYEAQ. CDR3 nucleotides: TGTGCCAGCATGTTGAGCGAGGCTGGAAACAGCATATATTTT. Translated: CASMLSEAGNSIYF.

This clonotype was detected only once. The rearrangement joins TRBV25-1 to TRBJ2-7, with D tentatively TRBD2 (6 bases). The V and J ends lost 4 bases and 5 bases respectively, with 9 bases between them. Germline V gene lookup returns CDR1 MGHDK and CDR2 SYGVNS. This CDR3 has 12 amino acids. The CDR3 reads CASSGGVDEQYF. Here the CDR3 DNA reads TGTGCCAGCAGTGGGGGGGTCGACGAGCAGTACTTC.

This chain links TRBV11-2 with TRBJ1-2; no clear D gene. This CDR3 has 14 amino acids. V lost 1 base, J lost 3 bases, and 9 bases lay in between. Germline CDR1 is SGHAT and CDR2 is FQNNGV. Here the CDR3 DNA reads TGTGCCAGCAGCTTAGGAAGGTCAGACTATGGCTACACCTTC. Translation: CASSLGRSDYGYTF. Using reference TRBV11-2 and TRBJ1-2 for the parts outside the CDR3, the full variable domain is EAGVAQSPRYKIIEKRQSVAFWCNPISGHATLYWYQQILGQGPKLLIQFQNNGVVDDSQLPKDRFSAERLKGVDSTLKIQPAKLEDSAVYLCASSLGRSDYGYTFGSGTRLTVV.

Worth noting for this clonotype: An end of the junction differs from the germline gene, which may be a read error. The J gene is TRBJ2-2, the V gene TRBV12-3 or TRBV12-4; D possibly corresponds to TRBD2 (5 bases). This CDR3 comprises 16 residues. This CDR3 reads CATSRGSGSYAGELFF. CDR3 coding DNA: TGTGCCACCAGTAGAGGGAGCGGATCGTACGCCGGGGAGCTGTTTTTT.

This clonotype occurred a few times. The chain links TRBV29-1 to TRBJ1-1, with 10 bases lining up with TRBD1. The CDR3 is 13 amino acids. V shed 6 bases, J shed 1 base, and the junction held 2 bases outside the gene matches. The V gene's germline CDR1 is SQVTM and CDR2 ANQGSEA. The CDR3 is CSVRDRGNTEAFF. Written as DNA, the CDR3 is TGCAGCGTCCGGGACAGGGGGAACACTGAAGCTTTCTTT.

This clonotype showed up many times. The chain carries TRBV25-1 and TRBJ1-5; D remains unclear. CDR3 length: 11 residues. Trimming took 4 bases from V and 9 from J, leaving 7 bases between them. Germline values: CDR1 MGHDK, CDR2 SYGVNS. For the CDR3, the DNA is TGTGCCAGCAGTGGGAACGGGCCCCAGCATTTT. Amino acids: CASSGNGPQHF.